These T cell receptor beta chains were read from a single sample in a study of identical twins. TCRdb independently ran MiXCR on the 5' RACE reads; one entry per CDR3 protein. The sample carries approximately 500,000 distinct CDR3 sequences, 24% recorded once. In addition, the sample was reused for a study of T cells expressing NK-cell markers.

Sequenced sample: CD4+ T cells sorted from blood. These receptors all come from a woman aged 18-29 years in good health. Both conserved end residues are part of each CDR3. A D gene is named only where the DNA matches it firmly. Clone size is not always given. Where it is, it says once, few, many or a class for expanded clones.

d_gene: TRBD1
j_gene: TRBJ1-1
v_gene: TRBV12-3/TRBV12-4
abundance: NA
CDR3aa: CASRSSDRAVTEAFF
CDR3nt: TGTGCCAGCAGATCCTCGGACAGGGCGGTTACTGAAGCTTTCTTT

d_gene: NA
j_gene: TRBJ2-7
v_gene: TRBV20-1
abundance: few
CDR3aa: CSASSLANSYEQYF
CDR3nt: TGCAGTGCTAGTTCGCTAGCGAACTCCTACGAGCAGTACTTC

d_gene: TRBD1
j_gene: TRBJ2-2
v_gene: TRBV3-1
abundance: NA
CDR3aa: CASSLRTGIAGELFF
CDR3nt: TGTGCCAGCAGCTTACGGACAGGGATCGCCGGGGAGCTGTTTTTT

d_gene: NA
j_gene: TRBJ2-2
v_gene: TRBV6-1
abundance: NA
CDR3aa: CASSRSVGRGTGELFF
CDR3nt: TGTGCCAGCAGTCGATCGGTGGGGCGCGGGACCGGGGAGCTGTTTTTT

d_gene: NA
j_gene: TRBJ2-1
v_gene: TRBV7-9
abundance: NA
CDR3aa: CASSLAVSEQFF
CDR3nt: TGTGCCAGCAGCTTAGCGGTCTCTGAGCAGTTCTTC

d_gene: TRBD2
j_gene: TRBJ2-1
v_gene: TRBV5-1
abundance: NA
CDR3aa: CASSPLIPSGRFHEQFF
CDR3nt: TGCGCCAGCAGCCCTCTCATCCCGAGCGGGAGATTCCATGAGCAGTTCTTC

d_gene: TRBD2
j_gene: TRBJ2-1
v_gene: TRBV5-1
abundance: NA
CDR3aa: CASSLKAGLSSYNEQFF
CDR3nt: TGCGCCAGCAGCCTAAAAGCGGGACTGAGCTCCTACAATGAGCAGTTCTTC

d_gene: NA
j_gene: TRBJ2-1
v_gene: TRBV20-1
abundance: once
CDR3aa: CSAGDWKRNEQFF
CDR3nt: TGCAGTGCTGGGGACTGGAAACGGAATGAGCAGTTCTTC

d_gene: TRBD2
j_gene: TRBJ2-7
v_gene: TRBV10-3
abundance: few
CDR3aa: CAISDPTSGSHYF
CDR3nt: TGTGCCATCAGTGATCCGACTAGCGGGAGTCACTACTTC

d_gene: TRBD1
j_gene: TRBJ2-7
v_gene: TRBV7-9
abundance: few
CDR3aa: CASSRPRQGATEQYF
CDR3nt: TGTGCCAGCAGCCGACCAAGACAGGGGGCTACCGAGCAGTACTTC

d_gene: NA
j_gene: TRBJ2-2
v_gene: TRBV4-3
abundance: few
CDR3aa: CASSSRGAPNTGELFF
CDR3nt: TGCGCCAGCAGCTCCCGCGGCGCACCGAACACCGGGGAGCTGTTTTTT

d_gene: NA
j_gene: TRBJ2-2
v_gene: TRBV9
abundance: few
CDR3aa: CASSVVPPGELFF
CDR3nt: TGTGCCAGCAGCGTTGTCCCGCCCGGGGAGCTGTTTTTT

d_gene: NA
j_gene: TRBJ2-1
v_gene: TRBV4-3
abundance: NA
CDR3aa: CASSLSGQKDNEQFF
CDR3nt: TGCGCCAGCAGCCTTTCGGGACAAAAGGACAATGAGCAGTTCTTC

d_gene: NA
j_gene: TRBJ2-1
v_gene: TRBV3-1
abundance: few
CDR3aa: CASSQIRESYNEQFF
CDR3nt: TGTGCCAGCAGCCAGATCCGGGAGTCCTACAATGAGCAGTTCTTC

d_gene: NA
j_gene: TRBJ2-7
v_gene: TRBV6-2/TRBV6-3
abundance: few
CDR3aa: CASSYSELYEQYF
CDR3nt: TGTGCCAGCAGTTATTCCGAATTATACGAGCAGTACTTC

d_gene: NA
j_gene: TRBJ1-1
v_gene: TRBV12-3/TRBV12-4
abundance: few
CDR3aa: CASKHGKPRNTEAFF
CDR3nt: TGTGCCAGCAAACACGGAAAACCAAGAAACACTGAAGCTTTCTTT

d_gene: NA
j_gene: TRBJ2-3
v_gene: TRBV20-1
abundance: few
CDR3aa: CSMLEGGRTDTQYF
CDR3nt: TGCAGTATGTTAGAGGGGGGTCGCACAGATACGCAGTATTTT

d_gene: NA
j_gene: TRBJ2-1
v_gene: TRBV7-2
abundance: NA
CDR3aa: CASSLVAGRGQNEQFF
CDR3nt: TGTGCCAGCAGCTTAGTAGCCGGGAGGGGGCAGAATGAGCAGTTCTTC

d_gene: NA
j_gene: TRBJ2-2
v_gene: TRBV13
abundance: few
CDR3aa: CASSPIGGELFF
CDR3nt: TGTGCCAGCAGCCCCATCGGCGGGGAGCTGTTTTTT

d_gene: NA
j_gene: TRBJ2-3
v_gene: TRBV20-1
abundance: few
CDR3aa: CSASGGADTQYF
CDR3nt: TGCAGTGCTAGCGGGGGCGCGGATACGCAGTATTTT

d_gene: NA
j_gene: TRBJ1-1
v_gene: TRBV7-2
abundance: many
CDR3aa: CASSLLQGRTEAFF
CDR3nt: TGTGCCAGCAGTTTATTGCAGGGGAGGACTGAAGCTTTCTTT

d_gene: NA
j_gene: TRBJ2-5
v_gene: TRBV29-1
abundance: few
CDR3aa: CSVDYQETQYF
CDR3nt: TGCAGCGTTGATTACCAAGAGACCCAGTACTTC

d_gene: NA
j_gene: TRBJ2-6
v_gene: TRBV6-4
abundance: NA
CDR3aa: CASSEDSSSGANVLTF
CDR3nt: TGTGCCAGCAGTGAGGACAGCAGCTCTGGGGCCAACGTCCTGACTTTC

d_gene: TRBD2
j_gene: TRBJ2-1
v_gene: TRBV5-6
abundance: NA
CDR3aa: CASSLFRISAGGPSEQFF
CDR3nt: TGTGCCAGCAGCTTATTCCGGATTTCGGCGGGGGGGCCTAGTGAGCAGTTCTTC

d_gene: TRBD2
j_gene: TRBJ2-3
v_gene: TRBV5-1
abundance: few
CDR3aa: CASSPRELAGVPDTQYF
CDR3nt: TGCGCCAGCAGCCCTCGGGAGTTAGCGGGAGTTCCAGATACGCAGTATTTT

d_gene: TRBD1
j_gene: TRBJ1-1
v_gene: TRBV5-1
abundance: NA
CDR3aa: CASSLPRDRGDGTEAFF
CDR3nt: TGCGCCAGCAGCTTGCCCCGGGACAGGGGGGATGGCACTGAAGCTTTCTTT

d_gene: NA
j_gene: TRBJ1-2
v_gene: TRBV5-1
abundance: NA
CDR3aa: CASSSSTGHVGGYTF
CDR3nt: TGCGCCAGCAGCTCCTCGACGGGACATGTAGGGGGCTACACCTTC

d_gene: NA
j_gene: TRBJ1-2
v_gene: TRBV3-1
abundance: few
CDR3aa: CASSQGPPTQGYYGYTF
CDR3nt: TGTGCCAGCAGCCAAGGGCCGCCGACACAGGGATACTATGGCTACACCTTC